This is a list of T cell receptor beta chains from one sample in a study of T-cell memory formation after mild COVID-19. TCRdb recomputed calls from the 5' RACE reads with MiXCR, one row per CDR3 protein. Counted here are around 400,000 distinct CDR3 sequences, approximately 24% occurring once; the ten biggest clones make up roughly 9.7%. The sample consisted of PBMCs or a T cell subset sorted from them (not recorded which). These receptor sequences come from an adult woman who had mild COVID-19 (a few samples of this study predate the infection). Cell type and time point are not known. The CDR3 runs from the conserved cysteine through the conserved F or W. D genes are given only for firm matches. For some rows the clone size is stated as once, few or many, or as a class when expanded; others skip it.

TRBV7-9	TRBJ2-7	TRBD2	few	TGTGCCAGCAGCCCCCTAGGAACTAGCGGGGGGGCCTACGAGCAGTACTTC	CASSPLGTSGGAYEQYF
TRBV7-6	TRBJ2-3	TRBD2	.	TGTGCCAGCAGCTTAGGGGCTAGCGGGAGTTCAGATACGCAGTATTTT	CASSLGASGSSDTQYF
TRBV11-2	TRBJ2-2	TRBD2	.	TGTGCCAGCAGCTTTAGCGGGTCATCCACCGGGGAGCTGTTTTTT	CASSFSGSSTGELFF
TRBV24-1	TRBJ2-3	TRBD2	.	TGTGCCACCAGTGATTTTCTGCAGCGGGGGAAATTCACAGATACGCAGTATTTT	CATSDFLQRGKFTDTQYF
TRBV15	TRBJ2-3	.	.	TGTGCCACCAGCAGGAATGTTCTCTGGACCTCCACAGATACGCAGTATTTT	CATSRNVLWTSTDTQYF
TRBV7-2	TRBJ2-1	.	few	TGTGCCAGCAGCTTAGCCGGACCACCAACGGGGGAGCAGTTCTTC	CASSLAGPPTGEQFF
TRBV6-2/TRBV6-3	TRBJ1-2	.	.	TGTGCCAGCAGTTACCGCGGTGGCTACACCTTC	CASSYRGGYTF
TRBV6-5	TRBJ2-6	.	.	TGTGCCAGCAGTCGCACTAGGACAGAGAGCTCTGGGGCCAACGTCCTGACTTTC	CASSRTRTESSGANVLTF
TRBV7-2	TRBJ1-3	.	.	TGTGCCAGCAGCCCCCAGCCCGACAGCTCTGGAAACACCATATATTTT	CASSPQPDSSGNTIYF
TRBV2	TRBJ2-1	TRBD2	few	TGTGCCAGCAGTGATGGGACAGCGGGAGGGCCGGAGTTCTTC	CASSDGTAGGPEFF
TRBV7-6	TRBJ2-7	TRBD2	few	TGTGCCAGCAAGCTTAGCGGGACGGAGGATTACGAGCAGTACTTC	CASKLSGTEDYEQYF
TRBV7-9	TRBJ1-4	.	.	TGTGCCAGCAGGGGAAGTTACGGGGGTCCGAGTGAAAAACTGTTTTTT	CASRGSYGGPSEKLFF
TRBV5-1	TRBJ1-2	TRBD1	few	TGCGCCAGCAGCTTGGATGGACAGGGTACTTATGGCTACACCTTC	CASSLDGQGTYGYTF
TRBV29-1	TRBJ2-5	.	few	TGCAGCGTTGAAGATAGGGGATCGACCCAAGAGACCCAGTACTTC	CSVEDRGSTQETQYF
TRBV4-2	TRBJ1-1	.	many	TGTGCCAGCAGCCAATCCGGGCGGCAGATGAACACTGAAGCTTTCTTT	CASSQSGRQMNTEAFF
TRBV25-1	TRBJ1-1	.	.	TGTGCCAGCAGTGAAGGGGTCAGGAACACTGAAGCTTTCTTT	CASSEGVRNTEAFF
TRBV20-1	TRBJ2-7	TRBD2	many	TGCAGTGCTAAGACTAGCGGGAGGTACGAGCAGTACTTC	CSAKTSGRYEQYF
TRBV20-1	TRBJ1-3	.	.	TGCAGTGCTAGAGATCTTCACTCTGGAAACACCATATATTTT	CSARDLHSGNTIYF
TRBV20-1	TRBJ2-7	TRBD1	few	TGCAGTGCTAGACGGGACAGCGAGCAGTACTTC	CSARRDSEQYF
TRBV5-4	TRBJ2-4	.	.	TGTGCCAGCAGCCCGAGGGGCGCTGGAAACATTCAGTACTTC	CASSPRGAGNIQYF
TRBV7-6	TRBJ1-2	.	few	TGTGCCAGCAGCTTAGAGCAGTTCCCCGACAGCGGCTACACCTTC	CASSLEQFPDSGYTF
TRBV6-5	TRBJ2-3	TRBD2	.	TGTGCCAGCAGGGAGTTAGCGGGAGGAGTCACAGATACGCAGTATTTT	CASRELAGGVTDTQYF
TRBV6-2/TRBV6-3	TRBJ2-2	.	many	TGTGCCAGCAGTGGTGACTTGCCCGGGGAGCTGTTTTTT	CASSGDLPGELFF
TRBV9	TRBJ1-1	.	.	TGTGCCAGCAGCCATCTCTTGGAAACTATGAACACTGAAGCTTTCTTT	CASSHLLETMNTEAFF
TRBV4-2	TRBJ2-7	TRBD2	.	TGTGCCAGCAGCCACCGGGTCCGGGGAGGGGACGGGACCTACGAGCAGTACTTC	CASSHRVRGGDGTYEQYF
TRBV7-6	TRBJ2-1	TRBD2	.	TGTGCCAGCAGCCCCTTGGGGGAGGGCCAAAATGAGCAGTTCTTC	CASSPLGEGQNEQFF
TRBV5-1	TRBJ2-2	.	.	TGCGCCAGCAGCAGAGGACAGACCGGGGAGCTGTTTTTT	CASSRGQTGELFF
TRBV24-1	TRBJ2-3	.	.	TGTGCCACCGGGACCACAGATACGCAGTATTTT	CATGTTDTQYF
TRBV25-1	TRBJ2-5	TRBD1	.	TGTGCCAGCAGCCCCGACGGGACAGGGCTGAGGGAGACCCAGTACTTC	CASSPDGTGLRETQYF
TRBV19	TRBJ2-5	TRBD2	few	TGTGCCAGTAGTCCTAGCGGCAAAGAGACCCAGTACTTC	CASSPSGKETQYF
TRBV9	TRBJ2-5	TRBD2	.	TGTGCCAGCAGCGTTCCGGGAGGTTCGGAGACCCAGTACTTC	CASSVPGGSETQYF
TRBV21-1	TRBJ2-5	.	.	TGTGCCAGCAGCAAAGCAGAAGAGGGACTATATCAAGAGACCCAGTACTTC	CASSKAEEGLYQETQYF
TRBV11-3	TRBJ2-7	TRBD1	few	TGTGCCAGCAGCCGGACAGGCCTCTCCTACGAGCAGTACTTC	CASSRTGLSYEQYF
TRBV4-2	TRBJ2-3	.	.	TGTGCCAGCAGCCAGAGGAACTGGGGTGGCGAGGCAGATACGCAGTATTTT	CASSQRNWGGEADTQYF
TRBV11-2	TRBJ1-1	TRBD1	.	TGTGCCAGCAGAGCCGGCTACAGGGGGAACACTGAAGCTTTCTTT	CASRAGYRGNTEAFF
TRBV12-3/TRBV12-4	TRBJ2-5	TRBD1	.	TGTGCCAGCAGTTACGGGACAGGGGTGTCCGAGACCCAGTACTTC	CASSYGTGVSETQYF
TRBV12-3/TRBV12-4	TRBJ1-4	.	.	TGTGCCAGCAGTTTAGCAGGGGGTGAAAAACTGTTTTTT	CASSLAGGEKLFF
TRBV19	TRBJ1-5	.	.	TGTGCCAGTAGTACCACCTGGTCACCCCAGCATTTT	CASSTTWSPQHF
TRBV20-1	TRBJ2-2	.	few	TGCAGTGCTAGAGATCCGGGCAGGGCGACCGGGGAGCTGTTTTTT	CSARDPGRATGELFF
TRBV11-2	TRBJ2-7	.	few	TGTGCCAGCACCTTACCCTACGGGGGAGAGGAATACGAGCAGTACTTC	CASTLPYGGEEYEQYF
TRBV14	TRBJ2-3	TRBD2	few	TGTGCCAGCAGCCAAGATCGGGGGGGGCCTAGCACAGATACGCAGTATTTT	CASSQDRGGPSTDTQYF
TRBV24-1	TRBJ1-1	TRBD1	.	TGTGCCACCAGCGGGACAGGGAACACTGAAGCTTTCTTT	CATSGTGNTEAFF
TRBV7-6	TRBJ2-1	.	.	TGTGCCAGCAGCTTAGCCCTGGGTAACGGTGAGCAGTTCTTC	CASSLALGNGEQFF
TRBV12-3/TRBV12-4	TRBJ2-2	TRBD1	.	TGTGCCAGCAGTTTATGGGTCAGGGGGCTGAACACCGGGGAGCTGTTTTTT	CASSLWVRGLNTGELFF
TRBV27	TRBJ2-1	.	.	TGTGCCAGCTGGATGGCGGGGAGCTCCTACAATGAGCAGTTCTTC	CASWMAGSSYNEQFF
TRBV6-2/TRBV6-3	TRBJ2-7	.	.	TGTGCCAGCAGTTTGGGACGAGGGATCTCCTACGAGCAGTACTTC	CASSLGRGISYEQYF
TRBV12-3/TRBV12-4	TRBJ1-2	.	few	TGTGCCAGCAGTATTTCGACGGAGTATGGCTACACCTTC	CASSISTEYGYTF
TRBV25-1	TRBJ2-1	TRBD2	.	TGTGCCAGCAGTGAGGAGCGGGAGGGCCGGAGCCGGGACAATGAGCAGTTCTTC	CASSEEREGRSRDNEQFF
TRBV29-1	TRBJ1-1	.	.	TGCAGCGTTGAAGATTCCATGAACACTGAAGCTTTCTTT	CSVEDSMNTEAFF
TRBV5-5	TRBJ1-1	.	.	TGTGCCAGCAGCTTGTGGGGTTACGGCACTGAAGCTTTCTTT	CASSLWGYGTEAFF
TRBV20-1	TRBJ2-7	.	few	TGCAGTGCCAAGACAGCGCTCAACTCCTACGAGCAGTACTTC	CSAKTALNSYEQYF
TRBV6-2/TRBV6-3	TRBJ1-1	TRBD1	.	TGTGCCAGCAGCGACAGGGGGAGGGACACTGAAGCTTTCTTT	CASSDRGRDTEAFF
TRBV5-1	TRBJ1-1	.	.	TGCGCCAGCAGCTTATCGGTCAGGGAAGGGGCTGAAGCTTTCTTT	CASSLSVREGAEAFF
TRBV7-9	TRBJ1-6	TRBD1	few	TGTGCCAGCAGCTCACAGGGGGATAATTCACCCCTCCACTTT	CASSSQGDNSPLHF
TRBV11-1	TRBJ1-6	.	.	TGTGCCAGCAGCTTTCAAGGGACTCCCCTCCACTTT	CASSFQGTPLHF
TRBV6-1	TRBJ2-3	.	many	TGTGCCAGCAGGCCCCCGGGACGTCGCACAGATACGCAGTATTTT	CASRPPGRRTDTQYF
TRBV6-2/TRBV6-3	TRBJ2-3	.	.	TGTGCCAGCAGAGACGGGAGCCCAGATACGCAGTATTTT	CASRDGSPDTQYF
TRBV3-1	TRBJ1-4	.	.	TGTGCCAGCAGCCTGAAAGGGAACGGGCGCGAAAAACTGTTTTTT	CASSLKGNGREKLFF
TRBV12-5	TRBJ1-1	.	.	TGTGCTAGTGGTTACACTGAAGCTTTCTTT	CASGYTEAFF
TRBV3-1	TRBJ1-1	TRBD1	once	TGTGCCAGTATCCTCCAGGGGGCGCGAGGCACTGAAGCTTTCTTT	CASILQGARGTEAFF